The 4 T cell receptor beta chains listed next were all sequenced from one sample in a study of brain T cells in children with intractable seizures. Time point: blood from clinic visit 5 months post-surgery; TSC patient then seizure free. Method: immunoSEQ multiplex PCR; TCRdb's copy keeps in-frame clones and lacks some. Found here are about 340,000 clones, roughly 93% of them singletons; the top ten hold under 7%. The input for sequencing was peripheral blood, taken about 5 months after surgery. The receptors were gathered from a boy less than two years old with tuberous sclerosis and intractable seizures.

The rearrangement joins TRBV4-1 to TRBJ2-1; D gene unclear. CDR1 is MGHRA and CDR2 is YSYEKL in the germline V gene. CDR3 length: 13 amino acids. The germline V and J ends were trimmed by 0 bases and 9 bases, with 9 bases remaining between them. CDR3 residues: CASSQDGLAEQFF. In DNA form, the CDR3 reads TGCGCCAGCAGCCAAGATGGGTTGGCTGAGCAGTTCTTC.

V gene TRBV9 combines with J gene TRBJ2-5; 10 bases align to TRBD2. CDR1 and CDR2 from the germline V gene are SGDLS and YYNGEE. The CDR3 runs 15 residues. J was trimmed by 0 bases and V by 3 bases; bases with no gene match: 2. This CDR3 is CASSAGLAHQETQYF. DNA for the CDR3: TGTGCCAGCAGCGCGGGACTAGCGCACCAAGAGACCCAGTACTTC. The full variable domain, with the rest looked up from reference TRBV9 and TRBJ2-5, is DSGVTQTPKHLITATGQRVTLRCSPRSGDLSVYWYQQSLDQGLQFLIQYYNGEERAKGNILERFSAQQFPDLHSELNLSSLELGDSALYFCASSAGLAHQETQYFGPGTRLLVL.

The chain uses TRBV5-1 and TRBJ1-4, with 9 bases lining up with TRBD1. There are 15 residues in the CDR3. Germline CDR1 SGHRS, CDR2 YFSETQ. V lost 6 bases and J lost 5; bases outside the gene matches: 8. The CDR3 reads CASTTGDRVNEKLFF. CDR3 coding DNA: TGCGCCAGCACCACTGGGGACAGGGTGAATGAAAAACTGTTTTTT. The full variable domain, rest sourced from reference TRBV5-1 and TRBJ1-4, is KAGVTQTPRYLIKTRGQQVTLSCSPISGHRSVSWYQQTPGQGLQFLFEYFSETQRNKGNFPGRFSGRQFSNSRSEMNVSTLELGDSALYLCASTTGDRVNEKLFFGSGTQLSVL.

Remarks on this clone: Other DNA sequences in this specimen translate into the identical CDR3. The rearrangement uses TRBV11-2 and TRBJ1-4; D call uncertain. V was clipped by 1 base and J by 0 bases, with 6 bases between them. Germline lookup yields CDR1 SGHAT and CDR2 FQNNGV. This CDR3 spans 15 amino acids. CDR3 sequence reads: CASSLGTATNEKLFF. The CDR3 nucleotides read TGTGCCAGCAGCTTAGGCACCGCAACTAATGAAAAACTGTTTTTT.